A selection of T cell receptor beta chains follows, all from one sample in a study of CD8+CD57+ T cells in acquired aplastic anemia. A single record per CDR3 protein comes from TCRdb applying MiXCR to the reads. The sample has approximately 99,000 distinct CDR3 sequences; 50% to 65% are singletons. Material: sorted CD4+, CD8+, or CD8+CD57+ T cells (not recorded which) from PBMCs. These receptor sequences come from a human donor in good health, serving as a control. The CDR3 runs from the conserved cysteine through the conserved F or W. The D gene is left open where the match is weak. A clone size is listed for some rows: how often the clone was seen (once, few, many), or a class if it is expanded.

D gene: TRBD1
J gene: TRBJ2-2
clone size: -
V gene: TRBV19
CDR3 protein: CATKDRGRSNTGELFF
CDR3 DNA: TGTGCCACTAAGGACAGGGGCCGATCGAACACCGGGGAGCTGTTTTTT

D gene: TRBD2
J gene: TRBJ2-7
clone size: -
V gene: TRBV25-1
CDR3 protein: CASSLVSGANEQYF
CDR3 DNA: TGTGCCAGCAGTTTGGTTAGCGGGGCTAACGAGCAGTACTTC

D gene: -
J gene: TRBJ1-2
clone size: many
V gene: TRBV7-2
CDR3 protein: CASSLGWGVYGYTF
CDR3 DNA: TGTGCCAGCAGCTTAGGTTGGGGGGTTTATGGCTACACCTTC

D gene: -
J gene: TRBJ2-3
clone size: few
V gene: TRBV15
CDR3 protein: CATSRDGGNTDTQYF
CDR3 DNA: TGTGCCACCAGCAGAGATGGAGGGAACACAGATACGCAGTATTTT

D gene: -
J gene: TRBJ2-1
clone size: few
V gene: TRBV29-1
CDR3 protein: CSASGDASSYNEQFF
CDR3 DNA: TGCAGCGCCTCTGGGGACGCAAGCTCCTACAATGAGCAGTTCTTC

D gene: TRBD1
J gene: TRBJ1-1
clone size: many
V gene: TRBV19
CDR3 protein: CASSIVRGRWDTEAFF
CDR3 DNA: TGTGCCAGTAGTATCGTCAGGGGGCGGTGGGACACTGAAGCTTTCTTT

D gene: -
J gene: TRBJ1-2
clone size: -
V gene: TRBV19
CDR3 protein: CASSPLGKEDYGYTF
CDR3 DNA: TGTGCCAGTAGTCCGTTAGGCAAGGAAGACTATGGCTACACCTTC

D gene: TRBD1
J gene: TRBJ1-6
clone size: -
V gene: TRBV11-1
CDR3 protein: CASSLGQGVLNSPLHF
CDR3 DNA: TGTGCCAGCAGCTTAGGACAGGGGGTGCTGAATTCACCCCTCCACTTT

D gene: TRBD2
J gene: TRBJ2-3
clone size: -
V gene: TRBV10-3
CDR3 protein: CATLSGTSGRDTQYF
CDR3 DNA: TGTGCCACGCTCTCCGGGACTAGCGGGAGAGATACGCAGTATTTT

D gene: TRBD2
J gene: TRBJ2-7
clone size: -
V gene: TRBV7-6
CDR3 protein: CASSLFAAGDVHEQYF
CDR3 DNA: TGTGCCAGCAGCTTATTCGCAGCGGGAGATGTCCACGAGCAGTACTTC

D gene: TRBD2
J gene: TRBJ2-3
clone size: many
V gene: TRBV2
CDR3 protein: CASSEVTSGGGDTQYF
CDR3 DNA: TGTGCCAGCAGTGAAGTAACTAGCGGGGGGGGCGACACGCAGTATTTT

D gene: -
J gene: TRBJ2-7
clone size: -
V gene: TRBV7-6
CDR3 protein: CASSPLGHEQYF
CDR3 DNA: TGTGCCAGCAGCCCGCTGGGACACGAGCAGTACTTC

D gene: TRBD1
J gene: TRBJ1-4
clone size: -
V gene: TRBV12-3/TRBV12-4
CDR3 protein: CASSFGTANEELFF
CDR3 DNA: TGTGCCAGCAGTTTCGGGACAGCTAATGAAGAACTGTTTTTT

D gene: -
J gene: TRBJ1-6
clone size: many
V gene: TRBV3-1
CDR3 protein: CASSYSGPCDSPLHF
CDR3 DNA: TGTGCCAGCAGCTATTCAGGGCCGTGTGATTCACCCCTCCACTTT

D gene: -
J gene: TRBJ1-1
clone size: many
V gene: TRBV5-6
CDR3 protein: CASSSTREGRNTEAFF
CDR3 DNA: TGTGCCAGCAGCTCCACCCGAGAGGGTAGAAACACTGAAGCTTTCTTT

D gene: TRBD2
J gene: TRBJ2-1
clone size: many
V gene: TRBV20-1
CDR3 protein: CSANPLGLAGGSYNEQFF
CDR3 DNA: TGCAGTGCTAACCCCCTGGGACTAGCGGGGGGCTCCTACAATGAGCAGTTCTTC

D gene: -
J gene: TRBJ1-5
clone size: -
V gene: TRBV24-1
CDR3 protein: CATSEGDNQPQHF
CDR3 DNA: TGTGCCACCAGTGAAGGGGATAATCAGCCCCAGCATTTT

D gene: -
J gene: TRBJ2-3
clone size: few
V gene: TRBV19
CDR3 protein: CASMGGGTFTDTQYF
CDR3 DNA: TGTGCCAGTATGGGCGGGGGCACTTTCACAGATACGCAGTATTTT

D gene: TRBD1
J gene: TRBJ1-1
clone size: once
V gene: TRBV10-3
CDR3 protein: CASSLRGQDTEAFF
CDR3 DNA: TGTGCCAGCAGTTTAAGGGGGCAGGACACTGAAGCTTTCTTT

D gene: TRBD1
J gene: TRBJ2-7
clone size: -
V gene: TRBV24-1
CDR3 protein: CATSDRPPGGPDYEQYF
CDR3 DNA: TGTGCCACCAGTGATCGTCCTCCAGGGGGCCCCGACTACGAGCAGTACTTC

D gene: -
J gene: TRBJ1-5
clone size: -
V gene: TRBV2
CDR3 protein: CASSDDSYNQPQHF
CDR3 DNA: TGTGCCAGCAGTGATGACAGCTACAATCAGCCCCAGCATTTT

D gene: -
J gene: TRBJ1-6
clone size: -
V gene: TRBV7-9
CDR3 protein: CASSFDYNSPLHF
CDR3 DNA: TGTGCCAGCAGCTTCGATTACAATTCACCCCTCCACTTT

D gene: -
J gene: TRBJ2-5
clone size: many
V gene: TRBV11-3
CDR3 protein: CASSATSGEETQYF
CDR3 DNA: TGTGCCAGCAGCGCGACCTCGGGGGAGGAGACCCAGTACTTC

D gene: TRBD1
J gene: TRBJ2-5
clone size: many
V gene: TRBV9
CDR3 protein: CASSVGDREETQYF
CDR3 DNA: TGTGCCAGCAGCGTAGGGGACAGGGAAGAGACCCAGTACTTC

D gene: -
J gene: TRBJ1-1
clone size: -
V gene: TRBV20-1
CDR3 protein: CSASALNTEAFF
CDR3 DNA: TGCAGTGCTAGTGCCCTGAACACTGAAGCTTTCTTT

D gene: -
J gene: TRBJ2-3
clone size: many
V gene: TRBV11-2
CDR3 protein: CASSLDGSRFLGTDTQYF
CDR3 DNA: TGTGCCAGCAGCTTAGATGGTTCTCGGTTTTTGGGAACAGATACGCAGTATTTT